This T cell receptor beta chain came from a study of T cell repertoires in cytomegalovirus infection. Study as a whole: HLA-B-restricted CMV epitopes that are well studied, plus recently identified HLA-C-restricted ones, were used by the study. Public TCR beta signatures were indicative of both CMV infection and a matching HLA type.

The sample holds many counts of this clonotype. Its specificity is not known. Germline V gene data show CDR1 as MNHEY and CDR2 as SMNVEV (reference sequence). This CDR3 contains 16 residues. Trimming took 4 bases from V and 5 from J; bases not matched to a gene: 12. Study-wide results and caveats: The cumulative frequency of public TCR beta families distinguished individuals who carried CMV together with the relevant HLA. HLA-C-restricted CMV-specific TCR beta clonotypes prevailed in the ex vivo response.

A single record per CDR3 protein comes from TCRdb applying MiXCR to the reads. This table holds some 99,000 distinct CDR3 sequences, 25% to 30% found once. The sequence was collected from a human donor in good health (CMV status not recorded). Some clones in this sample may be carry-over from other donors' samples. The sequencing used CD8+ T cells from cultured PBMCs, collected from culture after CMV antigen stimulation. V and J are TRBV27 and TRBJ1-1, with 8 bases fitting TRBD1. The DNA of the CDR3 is TGTGCCAGCAGTTCCTTACGATGGACAGGGAAGACTGAAGCTTTCTTT. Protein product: CASSSLRWTGKTEAFF.